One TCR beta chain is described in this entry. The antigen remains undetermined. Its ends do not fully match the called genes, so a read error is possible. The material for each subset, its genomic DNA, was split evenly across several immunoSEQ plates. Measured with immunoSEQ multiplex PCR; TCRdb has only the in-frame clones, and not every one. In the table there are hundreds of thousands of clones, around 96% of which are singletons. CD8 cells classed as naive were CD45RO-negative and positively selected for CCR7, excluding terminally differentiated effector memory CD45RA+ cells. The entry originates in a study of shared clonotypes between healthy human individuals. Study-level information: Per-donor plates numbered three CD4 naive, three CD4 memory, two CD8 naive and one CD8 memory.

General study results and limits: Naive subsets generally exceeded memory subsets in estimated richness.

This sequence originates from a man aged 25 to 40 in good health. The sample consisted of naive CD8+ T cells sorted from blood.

The CDR3 reads CASSLALNDRDYAF. For the CDR3, the DNA is TGCGCCAGCAGCTTGGCCCTTAACGACAGGGATTATGCTTTC. This sequence joins TRBV5-1 and TRBJ2-7; 7 bases are a match to TRBD1. Germline V gene lookup returns CDR1 SGHRS and CDR2 YFSETQ. The CDR3 loop spans 14 amino acids.